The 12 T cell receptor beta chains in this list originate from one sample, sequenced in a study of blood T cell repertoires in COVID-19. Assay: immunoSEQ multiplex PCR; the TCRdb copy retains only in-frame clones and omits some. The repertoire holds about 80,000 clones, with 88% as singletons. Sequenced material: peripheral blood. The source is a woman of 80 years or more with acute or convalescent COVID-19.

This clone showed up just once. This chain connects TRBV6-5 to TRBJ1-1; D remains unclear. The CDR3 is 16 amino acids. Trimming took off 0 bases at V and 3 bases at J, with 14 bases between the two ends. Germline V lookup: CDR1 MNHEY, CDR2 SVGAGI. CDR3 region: CASSYSVFSRDTEAFF. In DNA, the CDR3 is TGTGCCAGCAGTTACTCAGTTTTCTCGAGGGACACTGAAGCTTTCTTT.

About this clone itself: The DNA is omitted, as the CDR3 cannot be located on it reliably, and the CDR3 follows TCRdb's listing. This CDR3 is CASSVPGLAGGLRAGELFF. The chain employs TRBV9 and TRBJ2-2; the DNA was not compared with TRBD2, the D call given in the table. CDR1 is SGDLS and CDR2 is YYNGEE in the germline V gene. The CDR3 comprises 19 residues, both ends counted.

In DNA form, the CDR3 reads TGTGCCAGCAGCCTCAAACAGGGCACAGATACGCAGTATTTT. Its translation: CASSLKQGTDTQYF. The chain combines TRBV27 with TRBJ2-3; D is possibly TRBD1 (5 bases). Germline values: CDR1 MNHEY, CDR2 SMNVEV (reference sequence). This CDR3 has 14 amino acids. V lost 6 bases, J lost 1 base, and 11 bases lay in between.

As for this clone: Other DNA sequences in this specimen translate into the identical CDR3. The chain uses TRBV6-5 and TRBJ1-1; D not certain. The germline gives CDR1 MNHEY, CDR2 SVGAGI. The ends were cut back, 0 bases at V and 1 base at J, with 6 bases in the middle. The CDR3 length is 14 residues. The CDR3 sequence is CASSYSAGNTEAFF. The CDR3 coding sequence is TGTGCCAGCAGTTACTCGGCGGGGAACACTGAAGCTTTCTTT.

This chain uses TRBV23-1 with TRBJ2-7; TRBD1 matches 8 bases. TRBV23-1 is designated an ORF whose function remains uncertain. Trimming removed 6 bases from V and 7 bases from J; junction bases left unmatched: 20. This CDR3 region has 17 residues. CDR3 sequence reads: CASSPTRRRGRVREQYF. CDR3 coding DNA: TGCGCCAGCAGCCCCACTCGGCGCAGGGGGCGCGTGAGGGAGCAGTACTTC.

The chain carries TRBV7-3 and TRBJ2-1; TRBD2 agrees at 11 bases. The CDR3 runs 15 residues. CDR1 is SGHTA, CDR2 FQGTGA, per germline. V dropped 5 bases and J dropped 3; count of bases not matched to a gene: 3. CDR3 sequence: CASSTGTSGYNEQFF. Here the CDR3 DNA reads TGTGCCAGCAGCACCGGGACTAGCGGCTACAATGAGCAGTTCTTC.

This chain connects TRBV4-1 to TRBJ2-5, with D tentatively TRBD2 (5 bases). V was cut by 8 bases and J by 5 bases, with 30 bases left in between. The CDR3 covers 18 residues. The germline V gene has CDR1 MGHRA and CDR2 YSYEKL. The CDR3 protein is CASQWGADRSLGGETQYF. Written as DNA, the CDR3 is TGCGCCAGCCAGTGGGGAGCGGATAGGAGTTTGGGTGGGGAGACCCAGTACTTC.

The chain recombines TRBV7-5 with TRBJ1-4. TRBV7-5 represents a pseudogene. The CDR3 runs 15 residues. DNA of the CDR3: TGTGCCAGAAATTCCGGGGGGGCGCGTGTTGAAAAACTGTTTTTT. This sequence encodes CARNSGGARVEKLFF.

CDR3 loop: CASSQTGGSYNEQFF. CDR3 DNA: TGCGCCAGCAGCCAAACAGGGGGCTCCTACAATGAGCAGTTCTTC. The rearrangement joins TRBV4-3 to TRBJ2-1; 8 nucleotides agree with TRBD1. With 2 bases clipped from V and 0 bases from J, the junction kept 0 bases outside the gene matches. CDR1 is LGHNA and CDR2 is YSLEER in the germline V gene. There are 15 residues in the CDR3.

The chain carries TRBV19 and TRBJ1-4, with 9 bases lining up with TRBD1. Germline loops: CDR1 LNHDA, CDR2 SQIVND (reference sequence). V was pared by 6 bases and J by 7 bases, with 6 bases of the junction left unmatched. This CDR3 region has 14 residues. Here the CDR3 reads CASRQQGAPEKLFF. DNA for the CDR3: TGTGCCAGTAGACAACAGGGGGCACCTGAAAAACTGTTTTTT.

The CDR3 region is CASRLGTGAGANVLTF. The CDR3 DNA reads TGTGCCAGTCGTTTGGGGACAGGGGCTGGGGCCAACGTCCTGACTTTC. The chain recombines TRBV19 with TRBJ2-6; 10 nucleotides align to TRBD1. CDR1 and CDR2 (germline): LNHDA, SQIVND (reference sequence). V shed 8 bases and J 2 bases; nucleotides not matched to a gene: 6. The length of the CDR3 is 16 residues.

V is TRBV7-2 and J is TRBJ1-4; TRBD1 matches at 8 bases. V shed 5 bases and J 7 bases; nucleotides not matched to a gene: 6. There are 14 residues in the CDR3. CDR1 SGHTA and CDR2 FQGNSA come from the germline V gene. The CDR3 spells CASSDGQGGEKLFF. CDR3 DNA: TGTGCCAGCAGCGACGGACAGGGAGGTGAAAAACTGTTTTTT.